These 6 T cell receptor beta chains originate from one sample sequenced in a study of cytomegalovirus exposure and HLA in healthy donors. PCR involved 60 Vbeta and 13 Jbeta primers. The data were produced by immunoSEQ multiplex PCR, yet TCRdb's version contains in-frame clones alone and is incomplete. The data contain over 100,000 clones, around three quarters of them singletons. Source material: PBMCs. The receptors derive from a woman aged 18-35 years in good health and CMV-seropositive.

As for this clone: Its ends do not fully match the called genes, so a read error is possible. The chain is built from TRBV7-9 and TRBJ2-7; D may be TRBD1 (7 bases). The CDR3 extends over 15 amino acids. Germline lookup yields CDR1 SEHNR and CDR2 FQNEAQ (reference sequence). Here the CDR3 DNA reads TGTTCCAGCAGCTTAGGAGGGACAGATACCTACGAGCAGTACTTC. It translates to CSSSLGGTDTYEQYF.

The chain couples TRBV21-1 to TRBJ1-5; the listed D gene, TRBD1, was not tested against the DNA. TRBV21-1 represents a pseudogene. CDR3 length equals 18 residues. The chain's CDR3 is CASSKAVRGRAVNQPQHF. The CDR3 DNA follows: TGTGCCAGCAGCAAAGCGGTCAGGGGGCGCGCGGTTAATCAGCCCCAGCATTTT.

In this sample, this clone turned up a few times. The V gene is TRBV6-5, the J gene TRBJ2-7; no reliable D call. The CDR3 sequence is 14 residues long. V lost 5 bases, J lost 3 bases, and 14 bases lay in between. Germline V gene data show CDR1 as MNHEY and CDR2 as SVGAGI. CDR3 in amino acids: CASSEVGSDYEQYF. CDR3 nucleotides: TGTGCCAGCAGTGAAGTCGGCAGCGACTACGAGCAGTACTTC.

The chain carries TRBV6-5 and TRBJ1-3; D gene ambiguous. The CDR3 loop spans 14 amino acids. Deletions cut 7 bases from V and 2 bases from J, with 12 bases between. CDR1 MNHEY and CDR2 SVGAGI come from the germline V gene. CDR3 in amino acids: CASTPSGAGNTIYF. The CDR3 DNA reads TGTGCCAGCACCCCCTCCGGGGCTGGAAACACCATATATTTT.

This rearrangement joins TRBV4-1 to TRBJ2-5, with D perhaps matching TRBD2 (5 bases). Trimming stripped 3 bases from V and 5 bases from J, with 16 bases between. The V gene's germline CDR1 is MGHRA and CDR2 YSYEKL. The CDR3 contains 15 residues. The CDR3, as DNA: TGCGCCAGCAGCCAGGTGGGAGTGGCCCGGGAGACCCAGTACTTC. Its translation: CASSQVGVARETQYF.

This chain joins TRBV2 and TRBJ1-1; possibly TRBD1 for D (6 bases). Germline lookup yields CDR1 SNHLY and CDR2 FYNNEI. Trimming took 4 bases from V and 1 from J, leaving 16 bases between them. The CDR3 has 16 residues. The CDR3 reads CASSGGNRVPNTEAFF. Here the CDR3 DNA reads TGTGCCAGCAGTGGGGGAAACAGGGTTCCGAACACTGAAGCTTTCTTT. Filled out from reference TRBV2 and TRBJ1-1, the complete variable domain reads EPEVTQTPSHQVTQMGQEVILRCVPISNHLYFYWYRQILGQKVEFLVSFYNNEISEKSEIFDDQFSVERPDGSNFTLKIRSTKLEDSAMYFCASSGGNRVPNTEAFFGQGTRLTVV.